The clone carrying this T cell receptor beta chain is a singleton in its sample. Assay used: immunoSEQ multiplex PCR; TCRdb lists only in-frame clones, some missing. Here the sample spans 60,000 to 90,000 clones, about 90% being singletons. The data derive from a study of T cell changes during pregnancy in multiple sclerosis. The CDR3 length is 16 residues. The germline V gene encodes CDR1 SGHRS and CDR2 YFSETQ. V lost 4 bases, J lost 2 bases, and 11 bases stayed unmatched. The V call is TRBV5-1, the J call TRBJ2-7, with 8 bases matching TRBD1. The input for sequencing was peripheral blood, taken in the first trimester of pregnancy. The TCR originated in a female donor in good health, enrolled as a control in a pregnancy study. The CDR3 DNA is TGCGCCAGCAGCCCCGCGGACAGGGCTTATACCTACGAGCAGTACTTC. Its protein is CASSPADRAYTYEQYF. Based on the CDR3 plus reference TRBV5-1 and TRBJ2-7, the full variable domain is KAGVTQTPRYLIKTRGQQVTLSCSPISGHRSVSWYQQTPGQGLQFLFEYFSETQRNKGNFPGRFSGRQFSNSRSEMNVSTLELGDSALYLCASSPADRAYTYEQYFGPGTRLTVT.